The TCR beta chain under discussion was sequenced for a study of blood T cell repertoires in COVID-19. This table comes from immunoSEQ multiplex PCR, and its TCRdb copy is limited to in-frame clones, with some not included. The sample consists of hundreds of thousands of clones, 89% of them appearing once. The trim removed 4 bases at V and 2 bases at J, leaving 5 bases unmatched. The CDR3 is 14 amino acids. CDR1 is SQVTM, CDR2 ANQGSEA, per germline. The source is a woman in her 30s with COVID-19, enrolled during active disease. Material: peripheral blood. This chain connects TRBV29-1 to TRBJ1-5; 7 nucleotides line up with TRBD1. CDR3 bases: TGCAGCGTTGTGAAAGGGGGCGGCAATCAGCCCCAGCATTTT. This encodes CSVVKGGGNQPQHF.